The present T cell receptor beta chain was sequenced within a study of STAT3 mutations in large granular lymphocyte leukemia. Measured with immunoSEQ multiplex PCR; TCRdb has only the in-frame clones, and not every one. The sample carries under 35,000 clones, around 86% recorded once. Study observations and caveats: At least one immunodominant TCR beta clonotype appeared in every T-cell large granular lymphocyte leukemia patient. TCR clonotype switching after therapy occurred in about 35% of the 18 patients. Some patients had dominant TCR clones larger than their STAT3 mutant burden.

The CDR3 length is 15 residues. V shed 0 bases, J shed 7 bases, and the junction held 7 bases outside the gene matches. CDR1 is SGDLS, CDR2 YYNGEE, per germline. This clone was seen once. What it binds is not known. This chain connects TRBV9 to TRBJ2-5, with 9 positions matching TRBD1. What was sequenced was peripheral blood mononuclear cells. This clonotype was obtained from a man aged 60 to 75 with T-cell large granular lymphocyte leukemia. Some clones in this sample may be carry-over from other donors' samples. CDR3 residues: CASSVVVGQGGTQYF. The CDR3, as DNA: TGTGCCAGCAGCGTAGTAGTGGGACAGGGAGGGACCCAGTACTTC.